Shown below are 10 T cell receptor beta chains from a single sample sequenced in a study of T-cell reconstitution after alpha-beta-depleted transplantation in children. Using unique molecular identifiers, the investigators prepared the TCRbeta library. MiXCR was run by TCRdb on the PCR reads, yielding one entry per CDR3 protein. The sample lists approximately 430,000 distinct CDR3 sequences; around 16% were seen once. The specimen comprised PBMCs, mostly from graft donor cells, sampled 360 days after TCRalphabeta/CD19-depleted stem cell transplant. These receptor sequences come from a boy younger than two who had a stem cell transplant for Wiskott-Aldrich syndrome, so the T cells may come from the graft donor.

The sample holds a few counts of this clonotype. The chain joins TRBV19 to TRBJ2-4; 8 nucleotides agree with TRBD1. The CDR3 has 14 residues. Trimming cost V 5 bases and J 7 bases; bases outside gene matches: 7. Germline loops: CDR1 LNHDA, CDR2 SQIVND (reference sequence). The CDR3 spells CASSPRTGRNIQYF. The CDR3 bases are TGTGCCAGTAGTCCCAGGACAGGGAGGAACATTCAGTACTTC.

This clonotype turned up a few times. This rearrangement joins TRBV7-9 to TRBJ2-3, with a weak D call TRBD2 (6 bases). The germline CDR1 and CDR2 sequences are SEHNR and FQNEAQ (reference sequence). The V end lost 0 bases, the J end lost 1 base, and 11 bases lay between the germline ends. The CDR3 has 16 residues. CDR3 protein: CASSLAAREGTDTQYF. CDR3 nucleotide sequence: TGTGCCAGCAGCTTAGCGGCCAGGGAGGGCACAGATACGCAGTATTTT. The variable domain in full, with the rest retrieved from reference TRBV7-9 and TRBJ2-3, is DTGVSQNPRHKITKRGQNVTFRCDPISEHNRLYWYRQTLGQGPEFLTYFQNEAQLEKSRLLSDRFSAERPKGSFSTLEIQRTEQGDSAMYLCASSLAAREGTDTQYFGPGTRLTVL.

This clonotype was counted at least ten times. The J gene is TRBJ2-3, the V gene TRBV6-1; 10 bases are a match to TRBD2. The J segment lost 2 bases and the V segment lost 6 bases, leaving 8 bases of the junction unmatched. Per the germline V gene, CDR1 is MNHNS and CDR2 is SASEGT. This CDR3 region has 16 residues. In DNA form, the CDR3 reads TGTGCCAGCAGGAGAGCGGGGGGGCGGAACACAGATACGCAGTATTTT. Translation: CASRRAGGRNTDTQYF.

The genes are TRBV15 and TRBJ2-7; no clear D. CDR1 and CDR2 (germline): LNHNV, YYDKDF (reference sequence). V lost 0 bases and J 2 bases, leaving 11 bases between the germline ends. CDR3 length: 15 amino acids. The CDR3 loop reads CATSRDSRPTYEQYF. The CDR3 DNA sequence: TGTGCCACCAGCAGAGATTCGCGGCCAACCTACGAGCAGTACTTC.

V is TRBV5-1 and J is TRBJ2-3; D might be TRBD1 or TRBD2, each matching 6 bases. Trimming stripped 2 bases from V and 6 bases from J, with 19 bases between. Germline loops: CDR1 SGHRS, CDR2 YFSETQ. The CDR3 runs 16 residues. CDR3 nucleotides: TGCGCCAGCAGCTTAGGGGGAGGCGGTCCAGCCGATACGCAGTATTTT. The encoded protein is CASSLGGGGPADTQYF.

DNA for the CDR3: TGTGCCAGCAGTTACTCGCAGAATGAGCAGTTCTTC. Its protein product is CASSYSQNEQFF. The chain carries TRBV6-5 and TRBJ2-1, with unresolved D. CDR3 length: 12 amino acids. Germline values: CDR1 MNHEY, CDR2 SVGAGI. V was clipped by 0 bases and J by 7 bases, with 4 bases between them.

The chain joins TRBV5-1 to TRBJ2-1, with D unresolved. Per the germline V gene, CDR1 is SGHRS and CDR2 is YFSETQ. This CDR3 is built from 14 residues. Trimming removed 1 base from V and 2 bases from J, with 7 bases in between. The DNA for the CDR3 is TGCGCCAGCAGCTTGCGACTGACCTACAATGAGCAGTTCTTC. The encoded protein is CASSLRLTYNEQFF.

The V and J genes are TRBV18 and TRBJ2-1; 9 nucleotides agree with TRBD2. The CDR3 is 16 residues long. The ends lost 1 base at V and 6 bases at J; junction bases unmatched: 7. The V gene's germline CDR1 is KGHSH and CDR2 LQKENI. The CDR3 loop reads CASSPQGGGAFNEQFF. CDR3 nucleotides: TGTGCCAGCTCACCACAGGGCGGGGGGGCCTTCAATGAGCAGTTCTTC.

This clonotype was counted between two and nine times. CDR3 DNA: TGTGCCAGCAGCGAAAAGCGGGGGCTCTACAATGAGCAGTTCTTC. This codes for CASSEKRGLYNEQFF. The rearrangement uses TRBV7-9 and TRBJ2-1, with 8 nucleotides matching TRBD2. V shed 5 bases, J shed 3 bases, and the junction held 6 bases outside the gene matches. The CDR3 totals 15 residues. CDR1 SEHNR and CDR2 FQNEAQ come from the germline V gene (reference sequence).

The sample holds a few counts of this clonotype. This chain connects TRBV10-3 to TRBJ2-6; 9 positions agree with TRBD1. This CDR3 is built from 18 residues. Germline CDR1 is ENHRY and CDR2 is SYGVKD. J gave up 0 bases and V 11 bases, and 14 bases lay outside the gene matches. CDR3 residues: CAGLRTGQGSSGANVLTF. CDR3 sequence (DNA): TGTGCCGGGCTCCGGACGGGACAGGGCTCCTCTGGGGCCAACGTCCTGACTTTC.